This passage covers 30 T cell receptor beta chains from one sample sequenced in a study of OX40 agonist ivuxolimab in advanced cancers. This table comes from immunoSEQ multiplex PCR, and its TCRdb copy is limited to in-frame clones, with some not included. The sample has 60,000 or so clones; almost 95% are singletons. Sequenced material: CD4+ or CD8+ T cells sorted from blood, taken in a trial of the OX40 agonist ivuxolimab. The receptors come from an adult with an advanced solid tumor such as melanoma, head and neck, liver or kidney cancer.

CDR3 DNA sequence: TGTGCCAGCAGCGTCTCGACAGGGGCGGATGGCGAGCAGTACTTC. Residues: CASSVSTGADGEQYF. The rearrangement joins TRBV9 to TRBJ2-7; 8 bases agree with TRBD1. The CDR3 covers 15 residues. Germline V gives CDR1 SGDLS, CDR2 YYNGEE. V trimming: 2 bases; J trimming: 6 bases; junction bases outside the gene matches: 10.

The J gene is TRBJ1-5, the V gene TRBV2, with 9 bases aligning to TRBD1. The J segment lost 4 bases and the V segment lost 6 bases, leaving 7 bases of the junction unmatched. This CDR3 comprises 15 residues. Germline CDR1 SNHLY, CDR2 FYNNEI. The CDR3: CASSAFGTGNQPQHF. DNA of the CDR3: TGTGCCAGCAGCGCCTTTGGGACAGGGAATCAGCCCCAGCATTTT. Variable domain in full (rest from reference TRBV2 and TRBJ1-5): EPEVTQTPSHQVTQMGQEVILRCVPISNHLYFYWYRQILGQKVEFLVSFYNNEISEKSEIFDDQFSVERPDGSNFTLKIRSTKLEDSAMYFCASSAFGTGNQPQHFGDGTRLSIL.

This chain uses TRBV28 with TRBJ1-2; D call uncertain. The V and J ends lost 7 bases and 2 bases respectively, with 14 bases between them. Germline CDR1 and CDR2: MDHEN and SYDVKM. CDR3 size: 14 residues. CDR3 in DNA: TGTGCCAGCACCCGGGTTGGGTTGAACTATGGCTACACCTTC. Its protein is CASTRVGLNYGYTF.

CDR3 residues: CASSVRQHEQSTGELFF. CDR3 coding DNA: TGTGCCAGCAGCGTACGCCAGCACGAGCAGAGCACCGGGGAGCTGTTTTTT. This chain connects TRBV9 to TRBJ2-2; D remains ambiguous. Germline CDR1 SGDLS, CDR2 YYNGEE. Trimming cost V 1 base and J 4 bases, with 17 bases left between them. CDR3 length: 17 amino acids.

The CDR3: CATSRVENTEAFF. The DNA of the CDR3 is TGTGCCACCAGCAGAGTGGAGAACACTGAAGCTTTCTTT. The genes are TRBV15 and TRBJ1-1; D gene uncertain. The V end was cut by 1 base, the J end by 1 base, with 4 bases between. The CDR3 sequence is 13 residues long. From germline, CDR1 is LNHNV and CDR2 YYDKDF (reference sequence).

The CDR3 DNA sequence: TGCGCCAGCAGCTTAGATCCGGGACGGAAAAACACTGAAGCTTTCTTT. Translating gives CASSLDPGRKNTEAFF. The J gene is TRBJ1-1, the V gene TRBV5-1; perhaps TRBD1 as D (5 bases). The CDR3 is 16 amino acids. V was cut by 2 bases and J by 2 bases, with 16 bases left in between. In germline, CDR1 is SGHRS, CDR2 YFSETQ.

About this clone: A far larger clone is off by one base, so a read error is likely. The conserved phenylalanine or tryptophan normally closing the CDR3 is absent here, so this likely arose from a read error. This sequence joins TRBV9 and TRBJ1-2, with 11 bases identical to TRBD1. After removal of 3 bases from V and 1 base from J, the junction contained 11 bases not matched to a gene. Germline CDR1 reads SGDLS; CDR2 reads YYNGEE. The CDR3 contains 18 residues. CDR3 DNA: TGTGCCAGCAGCGGGACATGGACAGGGGGCATCGGTAACTATGGCTACACCCTC. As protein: CASSGTWTGGIGNYGYTL.

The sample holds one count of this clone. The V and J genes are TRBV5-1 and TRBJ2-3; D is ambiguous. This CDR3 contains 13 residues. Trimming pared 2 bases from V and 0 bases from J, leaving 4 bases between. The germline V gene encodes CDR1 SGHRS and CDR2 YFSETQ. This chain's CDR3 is CASSFYSTDTQYF. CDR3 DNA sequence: TGCGCCAGCAGCTTCTACAGCACAGATACGCAGTATTTT.

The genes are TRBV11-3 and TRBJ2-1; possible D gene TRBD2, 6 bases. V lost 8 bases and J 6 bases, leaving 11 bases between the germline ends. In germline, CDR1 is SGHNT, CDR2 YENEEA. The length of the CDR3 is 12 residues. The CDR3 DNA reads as TGTGCCAGCGCCAGGCGGGGCAATGAGCAGTTCTTC. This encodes CASARRGNEQFF.

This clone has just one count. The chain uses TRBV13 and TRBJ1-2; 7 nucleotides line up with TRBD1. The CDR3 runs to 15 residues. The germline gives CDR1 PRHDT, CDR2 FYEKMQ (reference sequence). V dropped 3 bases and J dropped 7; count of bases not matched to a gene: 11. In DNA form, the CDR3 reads TGTGCCAGCAGCTTGGGACAGACGATGGTTTCTGGCTACACCTTC. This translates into CASSLGQTMVSGYTF. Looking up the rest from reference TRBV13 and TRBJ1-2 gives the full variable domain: AAGVIQSPRHLIKEKRETATLKCYPIPRHDTVYWYQQGPGQDPQFLISFYEKMQSDKGSIPDRFSAQQFSDYHSELNMSSLELGDSALYFCASSLGQTMVSGYTFGSGTRLTVV.

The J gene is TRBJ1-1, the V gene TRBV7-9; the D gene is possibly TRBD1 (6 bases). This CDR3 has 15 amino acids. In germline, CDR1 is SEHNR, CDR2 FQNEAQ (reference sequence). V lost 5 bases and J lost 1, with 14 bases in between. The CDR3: CASSDRDNPNTEAFF. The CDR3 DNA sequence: TGTGCCAGCAGCGACCGGGACAACCCGAACACTGAAGCTTTCTTT.

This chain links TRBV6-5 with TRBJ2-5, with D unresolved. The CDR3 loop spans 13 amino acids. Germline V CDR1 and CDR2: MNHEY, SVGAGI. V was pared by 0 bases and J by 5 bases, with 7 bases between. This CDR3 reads CASSYSGYETQYF. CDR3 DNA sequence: TGTGCCAGCAGTTACTCAGGGTACGAGACCCAGTACTTC.

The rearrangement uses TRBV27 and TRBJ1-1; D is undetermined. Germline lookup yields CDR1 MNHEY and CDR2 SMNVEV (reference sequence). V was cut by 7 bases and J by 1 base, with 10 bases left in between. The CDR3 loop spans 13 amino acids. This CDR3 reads CASKIGANTEAFF. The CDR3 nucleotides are TGTGCCAGCAAGATCGGTGCGAACACTGAAGCTTTCTTT.

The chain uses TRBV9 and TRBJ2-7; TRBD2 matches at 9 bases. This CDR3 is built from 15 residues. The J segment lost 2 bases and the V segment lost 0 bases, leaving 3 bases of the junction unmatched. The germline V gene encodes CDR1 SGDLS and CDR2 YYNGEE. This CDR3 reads CASSVGSGRPYEQYF. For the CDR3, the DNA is TGTGCCAGCAGCGTAGGGAGCGGGAGGCCCTACGAGCAGTACTTC.

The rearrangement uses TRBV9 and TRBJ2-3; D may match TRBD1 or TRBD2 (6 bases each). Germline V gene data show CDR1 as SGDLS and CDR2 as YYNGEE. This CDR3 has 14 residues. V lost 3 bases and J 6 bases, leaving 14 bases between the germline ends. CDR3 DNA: TGTGCCAGCAGCGGTGGGGGGCCTGGGGATACGCAGTATTTT. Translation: CASSGGGPGDTQYF.

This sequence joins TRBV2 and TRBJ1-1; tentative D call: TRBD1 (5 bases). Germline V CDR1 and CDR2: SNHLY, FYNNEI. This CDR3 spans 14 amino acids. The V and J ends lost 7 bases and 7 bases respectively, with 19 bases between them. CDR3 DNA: TGTGCCAGCACCCGGACACCGGCGGATGTTGAAGCTTTCTTT. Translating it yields CASTRTPADVEAFF. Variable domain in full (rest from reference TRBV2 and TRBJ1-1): EPEVTQTPSHQVTQMGQEVILRCVPISNHLYFYWYRQILGQKVEFLVSFYNNEISEKSEIFDDQFSVERPDGSNFTLKIRSTKLEDSAMYFCASTRTPADVEAFFGQGTRLTVV.

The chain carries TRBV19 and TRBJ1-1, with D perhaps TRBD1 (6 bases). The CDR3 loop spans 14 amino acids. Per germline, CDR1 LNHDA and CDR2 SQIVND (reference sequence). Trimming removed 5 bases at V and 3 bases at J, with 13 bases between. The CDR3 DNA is TGTGCCAGTAGTGGGGGGCTTCGGTACACTGAAGCTTTCTTT. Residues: CASSGGLRYTEAFF.

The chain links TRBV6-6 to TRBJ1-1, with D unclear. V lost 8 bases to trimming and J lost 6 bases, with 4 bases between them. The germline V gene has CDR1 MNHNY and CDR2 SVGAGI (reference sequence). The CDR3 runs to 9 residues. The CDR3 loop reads CASGAEAFF. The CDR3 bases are TGTGCCAGCGGTGCTGAAGCTTTCTTT.

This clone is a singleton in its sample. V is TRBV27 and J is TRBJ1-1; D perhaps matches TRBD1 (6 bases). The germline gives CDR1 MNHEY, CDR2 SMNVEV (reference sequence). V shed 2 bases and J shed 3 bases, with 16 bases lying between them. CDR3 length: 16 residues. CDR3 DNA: TGTGCCAGCAGTTTAAAATCCGACAGGACCTACACTGAAGCTTTCTTT. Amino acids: CASSLKSDRTYTEAFF.

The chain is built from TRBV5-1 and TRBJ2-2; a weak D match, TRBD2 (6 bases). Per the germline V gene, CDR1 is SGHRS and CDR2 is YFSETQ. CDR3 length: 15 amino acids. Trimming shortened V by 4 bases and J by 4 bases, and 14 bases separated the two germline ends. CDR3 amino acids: CASSQALAGTGELFF. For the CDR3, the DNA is TGCGCCAGCAGCCAAGCACTAGCTGGCACCGGGGAGCTGTTTTTT.

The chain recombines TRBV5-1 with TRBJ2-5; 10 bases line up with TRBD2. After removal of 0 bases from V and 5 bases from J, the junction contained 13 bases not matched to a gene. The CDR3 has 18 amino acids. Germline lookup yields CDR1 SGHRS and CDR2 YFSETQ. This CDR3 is CASSLELAGSLQGETQYF. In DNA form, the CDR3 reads TGCGCCAGCAGCTTGGAACTAGCGGGATCACTTCAGGGGGAGACCCAGTACTTC.

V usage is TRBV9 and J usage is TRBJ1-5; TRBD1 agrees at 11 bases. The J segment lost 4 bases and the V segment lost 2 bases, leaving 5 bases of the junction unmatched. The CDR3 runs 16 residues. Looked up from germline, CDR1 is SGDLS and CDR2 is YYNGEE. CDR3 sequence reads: CASSVLRDRGNQPQHF. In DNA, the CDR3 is TGTGCCAGCAGCGTCCTCCGGGACAGGGGGAATCAGCCCCAGCATTTT.

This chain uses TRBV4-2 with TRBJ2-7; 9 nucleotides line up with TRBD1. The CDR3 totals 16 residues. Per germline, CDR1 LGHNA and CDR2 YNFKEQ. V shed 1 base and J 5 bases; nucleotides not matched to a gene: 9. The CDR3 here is CASSQVPGTGSNEQYF. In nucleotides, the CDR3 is TGTGCCAGCAGCCAAGTACCGGGGACAGGGAGCAACGAGCAGTACTTC.

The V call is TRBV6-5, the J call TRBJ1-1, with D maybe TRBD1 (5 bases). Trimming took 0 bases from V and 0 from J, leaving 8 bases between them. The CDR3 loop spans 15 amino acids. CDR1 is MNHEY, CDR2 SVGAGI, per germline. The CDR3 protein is CASSYSRRVNTEAFF. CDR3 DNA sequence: TGTGCCAGCAGTTACTCCCGCAGGGTGAACACTGAAGCTTTCTTT.

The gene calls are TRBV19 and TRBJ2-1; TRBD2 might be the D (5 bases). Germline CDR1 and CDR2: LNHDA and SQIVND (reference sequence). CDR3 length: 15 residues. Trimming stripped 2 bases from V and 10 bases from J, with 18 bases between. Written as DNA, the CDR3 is TGTGCCAGTAGTATAAGTAGCGTACGGGGAGTCGAGCAGTTCTTC. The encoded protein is CASSISSVRGVEQFF.

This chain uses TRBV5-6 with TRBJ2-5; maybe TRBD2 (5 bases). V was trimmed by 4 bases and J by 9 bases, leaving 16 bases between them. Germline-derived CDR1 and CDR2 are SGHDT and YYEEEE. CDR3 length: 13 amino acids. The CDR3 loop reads CASSTGSLEAQYF. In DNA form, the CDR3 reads TGTGCCAGCAGCACCGGGTCCCTGGAGGCCCAGTACTTC.

The CDR3 region has the DNA TGTGCCAGCAGTTACAGAGGCACCTACTACGAGCAGTACTTC. Translation: CASSYRGTYYEQYF. The J gene is TRBJ2-7, the V gene TRBV6-5, with D unclear. Deletions cut 2 bases from V and 3 bases from J, with 11 bases between. Germline V CDR1 and CDR2: MNHEY, SVGAGI. This CDR3 spans 14 amino acids.

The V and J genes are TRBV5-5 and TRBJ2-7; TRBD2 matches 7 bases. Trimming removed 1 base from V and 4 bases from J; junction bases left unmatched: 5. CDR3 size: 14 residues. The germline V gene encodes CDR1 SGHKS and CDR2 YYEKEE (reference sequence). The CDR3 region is CASSLYGGYYEQYF. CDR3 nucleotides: TGTGCCAGCAGCTTGTACGGGGGGTATTACGAGCAGTACTTC.

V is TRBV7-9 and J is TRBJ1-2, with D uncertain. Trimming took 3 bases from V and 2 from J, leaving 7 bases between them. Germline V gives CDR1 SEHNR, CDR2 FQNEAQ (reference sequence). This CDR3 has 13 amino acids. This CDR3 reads CASSFGVNYGYTF. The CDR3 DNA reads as TGTGCCAGCAGCTTTGGGGTGAACTATGGCTACACCTTC.

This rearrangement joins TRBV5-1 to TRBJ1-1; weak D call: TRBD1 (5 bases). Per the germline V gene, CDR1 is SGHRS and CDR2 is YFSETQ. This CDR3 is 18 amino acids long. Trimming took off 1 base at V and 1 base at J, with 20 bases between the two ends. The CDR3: CASSLSPWGLSANTEAFF. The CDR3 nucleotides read TGCGCCAGCAGCTTGAGTCCTTGGGGACTAAGTGCGAACACTGAAGCTTTCTTT.